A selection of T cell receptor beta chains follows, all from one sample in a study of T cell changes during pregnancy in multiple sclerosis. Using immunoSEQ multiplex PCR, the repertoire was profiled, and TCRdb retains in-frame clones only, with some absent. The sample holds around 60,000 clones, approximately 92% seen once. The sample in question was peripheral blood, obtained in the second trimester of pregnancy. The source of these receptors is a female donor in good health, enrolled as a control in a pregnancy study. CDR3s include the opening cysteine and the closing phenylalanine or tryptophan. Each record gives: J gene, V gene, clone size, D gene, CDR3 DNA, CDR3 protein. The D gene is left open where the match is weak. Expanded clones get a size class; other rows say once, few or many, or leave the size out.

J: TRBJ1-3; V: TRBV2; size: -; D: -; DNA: TGTGCCAGCAGGGCCAGTGTTTTGGGAAACACCATATATTTT; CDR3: CASRASVLGNTIYF
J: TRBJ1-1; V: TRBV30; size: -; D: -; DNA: TGTGCCTGGGTTTTTCGTTCCCCGAACACTGAAGCTTTCTTT; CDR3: CAWVFRSPNTEAFF
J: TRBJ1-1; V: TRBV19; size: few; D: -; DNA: TGTGCCAGTAGTATAGGTGGGGGGGCGTTGGGAAACACTGAAGCTTTCTTT; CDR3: CASSIGGGALGNTEAFF
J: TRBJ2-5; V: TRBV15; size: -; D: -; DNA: TGTGCCACCAGCAGAGACCGGGGACAAGAGACCCAGTACTTC; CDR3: CATSRDRGQETQYF
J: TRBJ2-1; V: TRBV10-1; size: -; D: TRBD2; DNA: TGCGCCAGCAGTGACGGGGGGGCCTACAATGAGCAGTTCTTC; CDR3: CASSDGGAYNEQFF
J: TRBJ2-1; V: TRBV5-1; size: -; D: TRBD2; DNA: TGCGCCAGCAGCTTGGCACAGACTAGCTTTCTCTACAATGAGCAGTTCTTC; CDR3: CASSLAQTSFLYNEQFF
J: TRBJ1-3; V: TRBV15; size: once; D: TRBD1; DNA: TGTGCCACCAGCAAAACAGGGGAGAGCTCTGGAAACACCATATATTTT; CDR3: CATSKTGESSGNTIYF
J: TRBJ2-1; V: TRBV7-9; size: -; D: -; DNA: TGTGCCAGCAGCTGGGGACTTGACAATGAGCAGTTCTTC; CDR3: CASSWGLDNEQFF
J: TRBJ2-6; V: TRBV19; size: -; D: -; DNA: TGTGCCAGTAGTCCTCAGGGGGGCGCCGCCAACGTCCTGACTTTC; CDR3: CASSPQGGAANVLTF
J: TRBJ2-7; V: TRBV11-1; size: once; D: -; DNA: TGTGCCAGCAGCTTAGACGGGACTGACGCCTACGAGCAGTACTTC; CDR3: CASSLDGTDAYEQYF
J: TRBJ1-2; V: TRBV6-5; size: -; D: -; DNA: TGTGCCAGCAAAACTCATAATAACTATGGCTACACCTTC; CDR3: CASKTHNNYGYTF
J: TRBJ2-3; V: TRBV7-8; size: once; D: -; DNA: TGTGCCAGCAGCCCTCTGCGGATTAGCACAGATACGCAGTATTTT; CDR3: CASSPLRISTDTQYF
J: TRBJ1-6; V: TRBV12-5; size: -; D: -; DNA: TGTGCTAGTGGTTTATCGGGGGGGAATTCACCCCTCCACTTT; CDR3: CASGLSGGNSPLHF
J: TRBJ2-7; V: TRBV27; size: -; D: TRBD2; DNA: TGTGCCAGCAGTGGGACTAGCGGGCCCTACGAGCAGTACTTC; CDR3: CASSGTSGPYEQYF
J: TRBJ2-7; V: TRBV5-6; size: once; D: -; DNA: TGTGCCAGCAGCCCAAGAAAGGACAGTTACGAGCAGTACTTC; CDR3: CASSPRKDSYEQYF
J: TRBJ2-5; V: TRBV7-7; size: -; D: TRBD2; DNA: TGTGCTAGCAGCTTAGGACTAGCGGGAGTGGGTGAGACCCAGTACTTC; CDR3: CASSLGLAGVGETQYF
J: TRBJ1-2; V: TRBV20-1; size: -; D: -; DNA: TGCAGTGCTTTGCGGGACTATGGCTACACCTTC; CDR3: CSALRDYGYTF
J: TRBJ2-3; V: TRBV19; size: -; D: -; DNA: TGTGCCAGTAGTATAAGGAGCCTGGAAGGTACAGATACGCAGTATTTT; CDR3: CASSIRSLEGTDTQYF
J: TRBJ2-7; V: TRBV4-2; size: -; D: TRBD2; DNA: TGTGCCAGCAGCCAAGATCTAGCGGGGGGGTCTCGCTACGAGCAGTACTTC; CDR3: CASSQDLAGGSRYEQYF
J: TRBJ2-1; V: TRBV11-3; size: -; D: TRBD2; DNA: TGTGCCAGCAGTACTAGCGGGGGGAACACTGAGCAGTTCTTC; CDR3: CASSTSGGNTEQFF
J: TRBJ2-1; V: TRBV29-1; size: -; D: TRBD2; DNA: TGCAGCACCCCGCGAGAGACTAGCGGGAGGTATAAGCTTTACAATGAGCAGTTCTTC; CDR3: CSTPRETSGRYKLYNEQFF
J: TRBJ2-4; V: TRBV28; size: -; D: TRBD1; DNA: TGTGCCAGCACCACCGGGACAGTCATGAACATTCAGTACTTC; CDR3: CASTTGTVMNIQYF
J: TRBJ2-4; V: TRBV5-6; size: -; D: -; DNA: TGTGCCAGCAGCTTGGGGGCAGGGGCATTGGAAACTAATCAGTACTTC; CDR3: CASSLGAGALETNQYF
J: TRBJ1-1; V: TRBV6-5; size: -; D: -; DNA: TGTGCCAGCAGTTGGGGCTCTTTGGGGCCCATGACTGAAGCTTTCTTT; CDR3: CASSWGSLGPMTEAFF
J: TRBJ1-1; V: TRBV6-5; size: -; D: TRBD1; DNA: TGTGCCAGCCTCGGCGTTTCAGGGGGCCGAACTGAAGCTTTCTTT; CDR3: CASLGVSGGRTEAFF
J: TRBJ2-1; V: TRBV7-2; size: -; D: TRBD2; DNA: TGTGCCAGCGCCCCGCGGCGGGAGTCGGATGAGCAGTTCTTC; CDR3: CASAPRRESDEQFF
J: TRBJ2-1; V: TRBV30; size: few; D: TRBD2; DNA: TGTGCTTCTACGCTAGCGGGGGGCGCGTCTGAGCAGTTCTTC; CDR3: CASTLAGGASEQFF
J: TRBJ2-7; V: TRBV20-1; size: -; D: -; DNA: TGCAGTGCTCCCAGGGATCACGAGCAGTACTTC; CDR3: CSAPRDHEQYF
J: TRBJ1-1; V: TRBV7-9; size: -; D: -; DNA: TGTGCCAGCAGCCGCCAGTCGGGAGTGAACACTGAAGCTTTCTTT; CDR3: CASSRQSGVNTEAFF
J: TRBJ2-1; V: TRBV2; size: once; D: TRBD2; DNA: TGTGCCAGCTATAGCGGGAGGCGTAATGAGCAGTTCTTC; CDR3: CASYSGRRNEQFF
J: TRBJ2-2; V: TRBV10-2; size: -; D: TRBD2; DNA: TGCGCCAGCAGTGCTATAGCGGGAGGGCCCGGGGAGCTGTTTTTT; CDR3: CASSAIAGGPGELFF
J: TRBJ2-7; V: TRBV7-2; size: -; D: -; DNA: TGTGCCAGCAGCTTAGGACTTCAAAGCTCCTACGAGCAGTACTTC; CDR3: CASSLGLQSSYEQYF
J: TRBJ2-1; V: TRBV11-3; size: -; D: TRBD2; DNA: TGTGCCAGCAGCTTCGGGAACGGGGGGAACAATGAGCAGTTCTTC; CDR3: CASSFGNGGNNEQFF
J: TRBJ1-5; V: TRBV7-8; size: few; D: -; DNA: TGTGCCAGCAGCTGGGCATCGAACCAGCCCCAGCATTTT; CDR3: CASSWASNQPQHF
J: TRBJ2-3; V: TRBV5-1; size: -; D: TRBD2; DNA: TGCGCCAGCAGCCGACGGACTAGCGGGAACGTAGATACGCAGTATTTT; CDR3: CASSRRTSGNVDTQYF
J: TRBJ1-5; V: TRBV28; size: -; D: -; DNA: TGTGCCAGCAGCCCCCCTGGAGGGAAGGGGAGCAATCAGCCCCAGCATTTT; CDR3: CASSPPGGKGSNQPQHF
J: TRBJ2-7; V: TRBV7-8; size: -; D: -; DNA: TGTGCCAGCAGCTTAGTAATGGGAGCAGCCTACGAGCAGTACTTC; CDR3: CASSLVMGAAYEQYF
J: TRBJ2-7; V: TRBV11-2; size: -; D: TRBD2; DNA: TGTGCCAGCAGCTCACTAGCGGGCCCCTCCGAGCAGTACTTC; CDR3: CASSSLAGPSEQYF
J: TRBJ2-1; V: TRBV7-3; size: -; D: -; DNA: TGTGCCAGCAGCCCTAAGGGGGACCCCCCCTACAATGAGCAGTTCTTC; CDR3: CASSPKGDPPYNEQFF
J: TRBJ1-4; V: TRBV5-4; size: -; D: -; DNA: TGTGCCAGCAGCAGCCGGGGAAATGAAAAACTGTTTTTT; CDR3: CASSSRGNEKLFF
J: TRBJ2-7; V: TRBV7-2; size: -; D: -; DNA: TGTGCCAGCAGCTTACTAAAAGGGGCCGAGCAGTACTTC; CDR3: CASSLLKGAEQYF
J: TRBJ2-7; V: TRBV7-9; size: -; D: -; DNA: TGTGCCAGCAGCTTAGAGTACAAATCCTACGAGCAGTACTTC; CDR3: CASSLEYKSYEQYF